Detailed here is one T cell receptor beta chain. What it binds is unknown. This entry is derived from a study of CD8 T cells in ankylosing spondylitis. General study findings and limits: Seemingly characteristic of ankylosing spondylitis blood was a TCR beta motif consisting of eight highly homologous variants.

TCRdb passed the 5' RACE reads through MiXCR, listing each CDR3 protein once. The repertoire consists of tens of thousands of distinct CDR3 sequences, with approximately 16% occurring once and the leading ten covering around 30%. The CDR3 has 15 amino acids. Germline assignment: CDR1 SGHTA and CDR2 FQGNSA. V was cut by 0 bases and J by 6 bases, with 12 bases left in between. Sequenced sample: blood. The chain joins TRBV7-2 to TRBJ1-5, with a possible D match to TRBD1 (5 bases). The receptor was derived from a male donor with ankylosing spondylitis or in good health (not recorded which). CDR3 residues: CASSLAYGGGQPQHF. The DNA of the CDR3 is TGTGCCAGCAGCTTAGCTTATGGGGGAGGTCAGCCCCAGCATTTT.